This T cell receptor beta chain emerged from a study of blood T cells in healthy people across ages. Study-wide points: Total diversity from one million sequenced T cells was likely underestimated. As age increased, TCR beta diversity per million T cells fell in a roughly linear fashion.

A second PCR of 7 to 11 cycles used a sample-barcoded 5' primer and a J-beta primer mix. TCRdb re-derived calls from the 5' RACE reads in MiXCR, one entry per CDR3 protein. Of fewer than 2,000,000 distinct CDR3 sequences listed, 30% to 40% are singletons. The CDR3 is 13 residues long. The junction had 3 bases not matched to a gene; V was cut back by 7 bases and J by 5 bases. The germline V gene has CDR1 LNHNV and CDR2 YYDKDF (reference sequence). With regard to this clonotype: Its matching antigen is unknown.

This chain joins TRBV15 and TRBJ2-1; TRBD1 aligns across 9 bases. Sequencing was done on a sample of blood. The clonotype comes from a woman under 40 in good health. CDR3 in amino acids: CATTDRGNNEQFF. The CDR3 DNA follows: TGTGCCACCACGGACAGGGGAAACAATGAGCAGTTCTTC. The full variable domain, its missing parts supplied by reference TRBV15 and TRBJ2-1, is DAMVIQNPRYQVTQFGKPVTLSCSQTLNHNVMYWYQQKSSQAPKLLFHYYDKDFNNEADTPDNFQSRRPNTSFCFLDIRSPGLGDTAMYLCATTDRGNNEQFFGPGTRLTVL.